This is a list of T cell receptor beta chains from one sample in a study of neurological immune-mediated disorders. TCRdb used MiXCR to reprocess the 5' RACE reads, holding one entry per CDR3 protein. The data hold around 94,000 distinct CDR3 sequences, with 3.5% observed a single time. Specimen: PBMCs. All receptors derive from a woman between 18 and 30 years old with multiple sclerosis. CDR3s include the opening cysteine and the closing phenylalanine or tryptophan. The D gene is left open where the match is weak. Clone sizes are given selectively: once, few, many, or a class where the clone is expanded.

TRBJ2-5 | TRBV20-1 | TRBD2 | many | TGCAGTGCTGCTCCGAATAGCCTAGCGGGGGGGACCCAGTACTTC | CSAAPNSLAGGTQYF
TRBJ1-2 | TRBV7-8 | - | many | TGTGCCAGCAGTTTCCCTGGGGGCTATGGCTACACCTTC | CASSFPGGYGYTF
TRBJ2-3 | TRBV7-9 | - | many | TGTGCCAGCAGCTTAGTCCGGGGGAACACAGATACGCAGTATTTT | CASSLVRGNTDTQYF
TRBJ2-7 | TRBV29-1 | - | many | TGCAGCGGGGGGGAGGTTTCCTACGAGCAGTACTTC | CSGGEVSYEQYF
TRBJ1-4 | TRBV3-1 | TRBD1 | many | TGTGCCAGCAACCGGGGACAGGTGAATGAAAAACTGTTTTTT | CASNRGQVNEKLFF
TRBJ2-3 | TRBV7-9 | - | many | TGTGCCAGCAGCTTAGTCTTGGGAGATACGCAGTATTTT | CASSLVLGDTQYF
TRBJ2-7 | TRBV20-1 | TRBD1 | many | TGCAGTGCTAGAGGTCAGGGGGTGGGCGAGCAGTACTTC | CSARGQGVGEQYF
TRBJ1-4 | TRBV7-9 | - | - | TGTGCCAGCAGCCTGGGGGGCGCCGGGGAAAAACTGTTTTTT | CASSLGGAGEKLFF
TRBJ1-5 | TRBV11-2 | TRBD1 | - | TGTGCCAGCAGCTCCTACAGGGGACGCGATCAGCCCCAGCATTTT | CASSSYRGRDQPQHF
TRBJ2-1 | TRBV4-1 | - | many | TGCGCCAGCAGCCAAGGCGCAGCGGTAAGCTCCTACAATGAGCAGTTCTTC | CASSQGAAVSSYNEQFF
TRBJ2-1 | TRBV7-2 | - | many | TGTGCCAGCAGCCGAGACCGGGGCAATGAGCAGTTCTTC | CASSRDRGNEQFF
TRBJ2-1 | TRBV11-2 | TRBD2 | - | TGTGCCAGCAGTCCAGGGTTCGGGAGACTAGCGGGGAACACCTACAATGAGCAGTTCTTC | CASSPGFGRLAGNTYNEQFF
TRBJ2-3 | TRBV5-1 | - | many | TGCGCCAGCAGCTTGGGGGCGGCTCGATTCACAGATACGCAGTATTTT | CASSLGAARFTDTQYF
TRBJ2-2 | TRBV11-2 | TRBD2 | many | TGTGCCAGCAGCTTATCCATAGGGGGCGGGAGGGCCTACACCGGGGAGCTGTTTTTT | CASSLSIGGGRAYTGELFF
TRBJ1-2 | TRBV18 | - | - | TGTGCCAGCTCAGTCACAGAAGACTTTAACTATGGCTACACCTTC | CASSVTEDFNYGYTF
TRBJ2-2 | TRBV23-1 | - | many | TGCGCCAGCAGTCATCCCACCCCGGAATTGAACACCGGGGAGCTGTTTTTT | CASSHPTPELNTGELFF
TRBJ1-3 | TRBV12-3/TRBV12-4 | TRBD1 | many | TGTGCCAGCAGCTTCGACAGGGGGTATGGAAACACCATATATTTT | CASSFDRGYGNTIYF
TRBJ2-7 | TRBV6-6 | TRBD1 | many | TGTGCCAGCAGTCAAATACCGGGACAGGGCTCCTACGAGCAGTACTTC | CASSQIPGQGSYEQYF
TRBJ2-4 | TRBV12-3/TRBV12-4 | - | many | TGTGCCAGCAGTTTATCCTCCGGACATCGCGACTTC | CASSLSSGHRDF
TRBJ1-2 | TRBV5-1 | TRBD1 | many | TGCGCCAGCAGCCCGGGACAGGGTCAAAACTATGGCTACACCTTC | CASSPGQGQNYGYTF
TRBJ2-7 | TRBV6-6 | - | many | TGTGCCAGCAGTGCGCCGACACGACACTACGAGCAGTACTTC | CASSAPTRHYEQYF
TRBJ2-7 | TRBV29-1 | TRBD1 | many | TGCAGCGTTGCAGGCCGAGACAGGGGGTACGAGCAGTACTTC | CSVAGRDRGYEQYF
TRBJ2-7 | TRBV20-1 | - | many | TGCAGTGCGCGAAACACAGGGAGGGTCAACGAGCAGTACTTC | CSARNTGRVNEQYF
TRBJ1-5 | TRBV6-2/TRBV6-3 | - | many | TGTGCAGCCGGGCGGCCCAGCAATCAGCCCCAGCATTTT | CAAGRPSNQPQHF
TRBJ1-2 | TRBV11-2 | TRBD1 | many | TGTGCCAGCAGCTCTACGACAGGGCCTATGTATGGCTACACCTTC | CASSSTTGPMYGYTF
TRBJ2-7 | TRBV30 | - | many | TGTGCCTGGAGTGTATACGGGCCCTACGAGCAGTACTTC | CAWSVYGPYEQYF
TRBJ2-5 | TRBV7-2 | - | many | TGTGCCAGCAGCTCCCGGAGGACGGATGAGACCCAGTACTTC | CASSSRRTDETQYF
TRBJ2-3 | TRBV7-2 | - | many | TGTGCCAGCAGCCAATTGGGTGGCGGGGACAGAGATACGCAGTATTTT | CASSQLGGGDRDTQYF
TRBJ2-1 | TRBV6-1 | TRBD2 | many | TGTGCCAGCAGTGAGCGGGGGACTAGCGGGAATGCTGAGCAGTTCTTC | CASSERGTSGNAEQFF
TRBJ1-2 | TRBV20-1 | - | many | TGCAGTGCTAGAGATCTCGGGAGGGTAGCTTATGGCTACACCTTC | CSARDLGRVAYGYTF
TRBJ2-1 | TRBV9 | TRBD1 | many | TGTGCCAGCAGCGTAGGGACAGGGCCCAGGAATGAGCAGTTCTTC | CASSVGTGPRNEQFF
TRBJ2-3 | TRBV27 | - | many | TGTGCCAGCAGCCAACAACAGATCCCTAGCACAGATACGCAGTATTTT | CASSQQQIPSTDTQYF
TRBJ2-5 | TRBV7-2 | - | many | TGTGCCAGCAGCTTAGAAGGAGGGGTCCCTTTCACCCAGTACTTC | CASSLEGGVPFTQYF
TRBJ1-2 | TRBV5-1 | - | many | TGCGCCAGCAGCTTGGAGCCAGCTACCTCCGACTACACCTTC | CASSLEPATSDYTF
TRBJ1-2 | TRBV19 | - | many | TGTGCCAGTAGTATAGATCGTTCCGGTGGCTACACCTTC | CASSIDRSGGYTF
TRBJ2-7 | TRBV19 | TRBD1 | - | TGTGCCAGTAGTAACCGGGACAGCGAGCAGTACTTC | CASSNRDSEQYF
TRBJ2-1 | TRBV6-1 | - | few | TGTGCCAGCAGTACCTTACTAGGTCCCTACAATGAGCAGTTCTTC | CASSTLLGPYNEQFF
TRBJ1-1 | TRBV5-1 | - | many | TGCGCCAGCAGCTTGGTTGCCTTCCTGAACACTGAAGCTTTCTTT | CASSLVAFLNTEAFF
TRBJ1-1 | TRBV4-3 | - | many | TGCGCCAGCAGCCAAGAGGGGTGGGAGAACACTGAAGCTTTCTTT | CASSQEGWENTEAFF
TRBJ1-5 | TRBV20-1 | TRBD1 | many | TGCAGTGCTAGAGATCTCCGACAGGGTAGCAATCAGCCCCAGCATTTT | CSARDLRQGSNQPQHF
TRBJ1-4 | TRBV7-2 | - | many | TGTGCCAGCAGCTTAAACCGGGCTAATGAAAAACTGTTTTTT | CASSLNRANEKLFF
TRBJ2-7 | TRBV12-3/TRBV12-4 | - | many | TGTGCCAGCAGGGCGACCTACGAGCAGTACTTC | CASRATYEQYF
TRBJ2-2 | TRBV29-1 | TRBD2 | many | TGCAGCGTGAGGGCTAGCGGGAGGAATCCTCCGAACACCGGGGAGCTGTTTTTT | CSVRASGRNPPNTGELFF
TRBJ2-1 | TRBV2 | - | many | TGTGCCTGGAACCTGGGACTGATCTACAATGAGCAGTTCTTC | CAWNLGLIYNEQFF
TRBJ1-6 | TRBV20-1 | TRBD1 | many | TGCAGTGCTGGGACAGCTCATAATTCACCCCTCCACTTT | CSAGTAHNSPLHF
TRBJ1-6 | TRBV4-1 | - | few | TGCGCCAGCAGCCAAGATCCGGTCTCACCCCTCCACTTT | CASSQDPVSPLHF
TRBJ2-3 | TRBV4-1 | TRBD1 | many | TGCGCCAGCAGCTCGCCGGGACAGAACACAGATACGCAGTATTTT | CASSSPGQNTDTQYF
TRBJ2-1 | TRBV7-2 | TRBD2 | many | TGTGCCAGCAGCGAAATGAGGCGCGGGGGGCGGGATGAGCAGTTCTTC | CASSEMRRGGRDEQFF
TRBJ1-1 | TRBV12-3/TRBV12-4 | - | many | TGTGCCAGCAGTTTAGGTGCCATTCAGGTTTGGACTGAAGCTTTCTTT | CASSLGAIQVWTEAFF